Given below is one T cell receptor beta chain in context. The CDR3 totals 13 residues. Trimming removed 5 bases from V and 3 bases from J; junction bases left unmatched: 6. Germline CDR1 and CDR2: DFQATT and SNEGSKA (reference sequence). This entry belongs to a study of CD8 T cells in Susac syndrome. It was negative isolation that provided the CD8+ and CD4+ T cells, whereas TEMRA cells were enriched by FACS. RNA was extracted with the RNeasy kit, and a quantity of about 0.45 to 1 ug was reverse transcribed using random hexamers. TCRdb re-analysed the immunoSEQ multiplex PCR reads in MiXCR, keeping a single row per CDR3 protein. The sample includes tens of thousands of distinct CDR3 sequences, about 95% seen only once; the top ten take about 0.68%.

The sequenced sample was CD8+ T cells from PBMCs. The V and J genes are TRBV20-1 and TRBJ2-7; 8 bases are shared with TRBD1. This sequence was found in a human donor with Susac syndrome. The chain's CDR3 is CSAVPGQDYEQYF. In DNA form, the CDR3 reads TGCAGTGCTGTGCCGGGACAGGACTACGAGCAGTACTTC.